The 27 T cell receptor beta chains in this list originate from one sample, sequenced in a study of blood T cell repertoires in COVID-19. The assay was immunoSEQ multiplex PCR, and TCRdb's table has in-frame clones only and misses some. The sample has 65,000 or so clones; around 80% are singletons. Sequencing input: peripheral blood. The origin of the receptors is a man in his 60s with acute or convalescent COVID-19.

This clone was counted only a few times. This sequence joins TRBV24-1 and TRBJ2-2; no clear D. The V end lost 8 bases, the J end lost 2 bases, and 8 bases lay between the germline ends. Germline V CDR1 and CDR2: KGHDR, SFDVKD. CDR3 size: 13 residues. CDR3 in amino acids: CATKYSNTGELFF. In DNA, the CDR3 is TGTGCCACCAAATACTCAAACACCGGGGAGCTGTTTTTT.

The J gene is TRBJ2-3, the V gene TRBV13; 7 bases fit TRBD2. The CDR3 totals 15 residues. The germline CDR1 and CDR2 sequences are PRHDT and FYEKMQ (reference sequence). V trimming: 2 bases; J trimming: 5 bases; junction bases outside the gene matches: 7. The CDR3 bases are TGTGCCAGCAGCTTATTTAGAGCGGGGAGAGATACGCAGTATTTT. Translated: CASSLFRAGRDTQYF.

V usage is TRBV30 and J usage is TRBJ1-3, with TRBD1 matching 9 bases. Germline V gene lookup returns CDR1 GTSNPN and CDR2 SVGIG (reference sequence). This CDR3 region has 14 residues. After removal of 7 bases from V and 4 bases from J, the junction contained 8 bases not matched to a gene. CDR3 amino acids: CAYNKGQGGNTIYF. The CDR3 nucleotides read TGTGCCTACAACAAGGGACAGGGAGGAAACACCATATATTTT.

The chain joins TRBV19 to TRBJ2-7; possibly TRBD1 for D (6 bases). The length of the CDR3 is 13 residues. Trimming took 5 bases from V and 4 from J, leaving 12 bases between them. Per germline, CDR1 LNHDA and CDR2 SQIVND (reference sequence). The CDR3 reads CASSLDSSYEQYF. The CDR3 DNA reads TGTGCCAGTAGTTTGGACAGTTCATACGAGCAGTACTTC. Together with reference TRBV19 and TRBJ2-7, the CDR3 gives the full variable domain: DGGITQSPKYLFRKEGQNVTLSCEQNLNHDAMYWYRQDPGQGLRLIYYSQIVNDFQKGDIAEGYSVSREKKESFPLTVTSAQKNPTAFYLCASSLDSSYEQYFGPGTRLTVT.

The chain combines TRBV5-6 with TRBJ1-1, with D perhaps TRBD1 (6 bases). The CDR3 has 15 residues. Germline CDR1 is SGHDT and CDR2 is YYEEEE. V lost 3 bases and J 5 bases, leaving 17 bases between the germline ends. The CDR3 is CASSSYRQVRTEAFF. In DNA form, the CDR3 reads TGTGCCAGCAGCTCATATCGACAGGTACGGACTGAAGCTTTCTTT.

CDR3 sequence reads: CATSAGTGETDTQYF. CDR3 in DNA: TGTGCCACCAGTGCAGGGACAGGGGAGACAGATACGCAGTATTTT. The chain is built from TRBV24-1 and TRBJ2-3; 10 nucleotides agree with TRBD1. CDR1 and CDR2 from the germline V gene are KGHDR and SFDVKD. After removal of 5 bases from V and 3 bases from J, the junction contained 4 bases not matched to a gene. The CDR3 has 15 amino acids.

Only a few counts were recorded for this clone. This chain joins TRBV4-2 and TRBJ1-5, with 7 bases identical to TRBD1. Germline loops: CDR1 LGHNA, CDR2 YNFKEQ. There are 19 residues in the CDR3. V was pared by 1 base and J by 0 bases, with 12 bases of the junction left unmatched. DNA of the CDR3: TGTGCCAGCAGCCAAGCGGCGGGACAGACTTCAAGTAGCAATCAGCCCCAGCATTTT. Encoded protein: CASSQAAGQTSSSNQPQHF.

This chain links TRBV7-2 with TRBJ2-1; D unclear. Germline values: CDR1 SGHTA, CDR2 FQGNSA. V shed 1 base and J shed 4 bases, with 11 bases lying between them. The CDR3 runs 15 residues. The CDR3 loop reads CASSLGGLAYNEQFF. DNA of the CDR3: TGTGCCAGCAGCTTAGGAGGCCTTGCTTACAATGAGCAGTTCTTC. Filled out from reference TRBV7-2 and TRBJ2-1, the complete variable domain reads GAGVSQSPSNKVTEKGKDVELRCDPISGHTALYWYRQSLGQGLEFLIYFQGNSAPDKSGLPSDRFSAERTGGSVSTLTIQRTQQEDSAVYLCASSLGGLAYNEQFFGPGTRLTVL.

V gene TRBV6-6 combines with J gene TRBJ1-1; weak D call: TRBD1 (5 bases). V was clipped by 8 bases and J by 10 bases, with 11 bases between them. CDR1 is MNHNY, CDR2 SVGAGI, per germline (reference sequence). The CDR3 covers 10 residues. The CDR3 is CASLGAGAFF. The CDR3 DNA follows: TGTGCCAGCCTAGGGGCAGGAGCTTTCTTT.

The V gene is TRBV4-2, the J gene TRBJ2-5, with 7 bases lining up with TRBD2. J gave up 7 bases and V 0 bases, and 8 bases lay outside the gene matches. CDR1 is LGHNA, CDR2 YNFKEQ, per germline. The length of the CDR3 is 15 residues. In DNA, the CDR3 is TGTGCCAGCAGCCAAGACGCCAGCGGGGTGGGGACCCAGTACTTC. Its protein product is CASSQDASGVGTQYF.

DNA for the CDR3: TGTGCCAGCAGCGTAAGGGGACTAGCGGGGGGGAGCACAGATACGCAGTATTTT. Residues: CASSVRGLAGGSTDTQYF. The chain joins TRBV9 to TRBJ2-3; 16 bases match TRBD2. With V trimmed by 1 base and J by 0 bases, 2 bases remained unmatched. Germline-derived CDR1 and CDR2 are SGDLS and YYNGEE. The CDR3 is 18 amino acids.

The V call is TRBV7-9, the J call TRBJ1-1, with 11 bases identical to TRBD1. The CDR3 extends over 13 amino acids. Germline loops: CDR1 SEHNR, CDR2 FQNEAQ (reference sequence). V lost 8 bases to trimming and J lost 6 bases; unmatched junction nucleotides: 5. The CDR3 coding sequence is TGTGCCAGCGAGGACAGGGGGCAATCTGAAGCTTTCTTT. Encoded protein: CASEDRGQSEAFF.

This clone has just one count. The chain combines TRBV24-1 with TRBJ2-7, with 8 bases matching TRBD1. V was clipped by 3 bases and J by 6 bases; unmatched bases: 3. Germline-derived CDR1 and CDR2 are KGHDR and SFDVKD. This CDR3 is 13 amino acids long. The CDR3 region has the DNA TGTGCCACCAGTGATCTCGACAGGGGCGAGCAGTACTTC. Its translation: CATSDLDRGEQYF.

V and J are TRBV10-3 and TRBJ2-5, with TRBD2 identical over 7 bases. Germline V gives CDR1 ENHRY, CDR2 SYGVKD. The CDR3 runs 12 residues. V lost 5 bases, J lost 3 bases, and 0 bases stayed unmatched. CDR3 region: CAISRGEETQYF. The CDR3 nucleotides read TGTGCCATCAGTCGGGGGGAAGAGACCCAGTACTTC.

This clone is a singleton in its sample. V usage is TRBV28 and J usage is TRBJ1-6; the D is unclear. The V end was cut by 3 bases, the J end by 5 bases, with 8 bases between. The CDR3 sequence is 14 residues long. Per germline, CDR1 MDHEN and CDR2 SYDVKM. The CDR3 nucleotides are TGTGCCAGCAGTTTTCTGTCGGATAATTCACCCCTCCACTTT. Residues: CASSFLSDNSPLHF.

The chain is built from TRBV24-1 and TRBJ1-2; possible D gene TRBD1, 6 bases. The ends were cut back, 5 bases at V and 8 bases at J, with 17 bases in the middle. The CDR3 runs to 14 residues. Germline assignment: CDR1 KGHDR and CDR2 SFDVKD. The CDR3 region is CATSAREGVEGYTF. As DNA, the CDR3 is TGTGCCACCAGTGCCCGAGAGGGGGTTGAAGGCTACACCTTC.

The rearrangement uses TRBV5-1 and TRBJ2-7; 8 nucleotides align to TRBD2. The CDR3 is 16 residues long. V lost 2 bases, J lost 0 bases, and 7 bases stayed unmatched. Germline values: CDR1 SGHRS, CDR2 YFSETQ. The CDR3 sequence is CASSFSLADTSYEQYF. The CDR3 nucleotides read TGCGCCAGCAGCTTTTCACTAGCGGATACCTCCTACGAGCAGTACTTC.

This chain links TRBV4-1 with TRBJ2-7; D might be TRBD1 (6 bases). Germline CDR1 MGHRA, CDR2 YSYEKL. V was cut by 2 bases and J by 4 bases, with 12 bases left in between. This CDR3 spans 14 amino acids. CDR3 nucleotides: TGCGCCAGCAGCCAAACGACAGGACCTTACGAGCAGTACTTC. This gives the protein CASSQTTGPYEQYF.

This chain links TRBV28 with TRBJ2-3, with 8 bases fitting TRBD2. The CDR3 covers 15 residues. CDR1 and CDR2 (germline): MDHEN, SYDVKM. Trimming removed 5 bases from V and 9 bases from J; junction bases left unmatched: 13. For the CDR3, the DNA is TGTGCCAGCAGTCCAGCGGGGGCGATGTGGGGCACGCAGTATTTT. It codes for CASSPAGAMWGTQYF.

The CDR3 is CASSLQGKGNSPLHF. DNA of the CDR3: TGTGCCAGCAGCCTCCAGGGGAAGGGTAATTCACCCCTCCACTTT. The chain carries TRBV7-2 and TRBJ1-6, with D possibly being TRBD1 (6 bases). The CDR3 is 15 amino acids. Per the germline V gene, CDR1 is SGHTA and CDR2 is FQGNSA. Trimming left V 5 bases short and J 6 bases short, with 14 bases between.

The chain joins TRBV5-6 to TRBJ1-1, with D perhaps TRBD1 (6 bases). This CDR3 comprises 13 residues. Deletions cut 1 base from V and 12 bases from J, with 16 bases between. Germline CDR1 and CDR2: SGHDT and YYEEEE. The CDR3 loop is CASSLTGLLETFF. CDR3 DNA: TGTGCCAGCAGCTTGACAGGGCTATTGGAAACTTTCTTT.

The V call is TRBV2, the J call TRBJ2-3; D might be TRBD1 (5 bases). There are 14 residues in the CDR3. Trimming left V 4 bases short and J 3 bases short, with 11 bases between. In germline, CDR1 is SNHLY, CDR2 FYNNEI. The DNA for the CDR3 is TGTGCCAGCAGTGGGCAGGGTGGAACAGATACGCAGTATTTT. Protein product: CASSGQGGTDTQYF.

This clone showed up just once. The chain carries TRBV6-6 and TRBJ2-6, with TRBD2 as a possible D gene (5 bases). The CDR3 length is 14 residues. Trimming cost V 4 bases and J 2 bases, with 6 bases left between them. The germline V gene encodes CDR1 MNHNY and CDR2 SVGAGI (reference sequence). This CDR3 reads CASSSGTGANVLTF. The CDR3 DNA reads as TGTGCCAGCAGTTCCGGGACTGGGGCCAACGTCCTGACTTTC.

This clone has just a few counts. J is TRBJ1-3 and V is TRBV6-5; D is ambiguous. The length of the CDR3 is 14 residues. V was cut by 6 bases and J by 7 bases, with 16 bases left in between. Germline CDR1 is MNHEY and CDR2 is SVGAGI. The DNA of the CDR3 is TGTGCCAGCAGCTCCCAACGGAGGGAGAACACCATATATTTT. It translates to CASSSQRRENTIYF.

The chain employs TRBV5-1 and TRBJ1-5; 9 bases map to TRBD1. V gave up 0 bases and J gave up 2 bases; unmatched junction bases: 0. Per germline, CDR1 SGHRS and CDR2 YFSETQ. This CDR3 has 15 amino acids. The CDR3 sequence is CASSLGTGGNQPQHF. The CDR3 nucleotides read TGCGCCAGCAGCTTGGGGACAGGGGGCAATCAGCCCCAGCATTTT.

V and J are TRBV27 and TRBJ1-1, with 7 bases aligning to TRBD1. J lost 2 bases, V lost 2 bases, and 5 bases had no gene match. CDR3 size: 15 residues. The germline V gene has CDR1 MNHEY and CDR2 SMNVEV (reference sequence). DNA of the CDR3: TGTGCCAGCAGTTTAAAAGGGACAGTCAACACTGAAGCTTTCTTT. It is translated as CASSLKGTVNTEAFF.

The chain carries TRBV11-3 and TRBJ2-1; 10 positions match TRBD2. Trimming took 3 bases from V and 7 from J; bases not matched to a gene: 6. The CDR3 is 15 amino acids. Germline values: CDR1 SGHNT, CDR2 YENEEA. The CDR3 DNA follows: TGTGCCAGCAGCTTTGGGCTAGCGGGGGATAATGAGCAGTTCTTC. It is translated as CASSFGLAGDNEQFF. Filled out from reference TRBV11-3 and TRBJ2-1, the complete variable domain reads EAGVVQSPRYKIIEKKQPVAFWCNPISGHNTLYWYLQNLGQGPELLIRYENEEAVDDSQLPKDRFSAERLKGVDSTLKIQPAELGDSAVYLCASSFGLAGDNEQFFGPGTRLTVL.